This T cell receptor (beta chain) was sequenced in a study of cytomegalovirus exposure and HLA in healthy donors. Study results and caveats: The study designated about 160 TCR beta chains cytomegalovirus-associated.

The CDR3 consists of 14 residues. Germline trimming cut 2 bases from V and 3 bases from J; bases unmatched to any gene: 3. Germline V CDR1 and CDR2: SGHNT, YYREEE (reference sequence). Comment on this clone: Its antigen is undetermined.

Amplification used 60 Vbeta primers and 13 Jbeta primers. Sequenced by immunoSEQ multiplex PCR; TCRdb stores in-frame clones only, minus some. The repertoire holds about 170,000 clones, with approximately 79% as singletons. This TCR derives from a male donor in good health and CMV-seronegative. Sequenced input: PBMCs. V usage is TRBV5-4 and J usage is TRBJ2-7; 9 nucleotides match TRBD1. The CDR3 sequence is CASSFLDRGYEQYF. CDR3 nucleotides: TGTGCCAGCAGCTTTCTGGACAGGGGCTACGAGCAGTACTTC.